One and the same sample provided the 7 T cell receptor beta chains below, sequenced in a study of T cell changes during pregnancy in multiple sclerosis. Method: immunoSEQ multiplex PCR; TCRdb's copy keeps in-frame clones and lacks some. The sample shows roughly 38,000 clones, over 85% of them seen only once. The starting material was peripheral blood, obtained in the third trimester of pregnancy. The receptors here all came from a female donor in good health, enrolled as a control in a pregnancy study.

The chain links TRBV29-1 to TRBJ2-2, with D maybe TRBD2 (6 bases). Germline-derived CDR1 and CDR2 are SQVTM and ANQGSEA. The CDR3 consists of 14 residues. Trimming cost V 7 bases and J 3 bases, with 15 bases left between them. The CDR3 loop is CSANTGLHTGELFF. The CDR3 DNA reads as TGCAGCGCCAATACGGGACTTCACACCGGGGAGCTGTTTTTT.

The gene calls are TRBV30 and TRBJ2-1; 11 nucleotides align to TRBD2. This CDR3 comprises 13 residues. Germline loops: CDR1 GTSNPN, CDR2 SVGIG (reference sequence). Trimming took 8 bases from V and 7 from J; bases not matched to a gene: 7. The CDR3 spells CATRLAGWNEQFF. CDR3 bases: TGTGCCACCCGACTAGCGGGATGGAATGAGCAGTTCTTC.

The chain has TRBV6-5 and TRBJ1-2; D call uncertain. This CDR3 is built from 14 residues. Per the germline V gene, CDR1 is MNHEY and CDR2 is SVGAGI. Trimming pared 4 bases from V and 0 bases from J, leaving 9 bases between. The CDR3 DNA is TGTGCCAGCAGTTTCGGAGGGACTAACTATGGCTACACCTTC. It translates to CASSFGGTNYGYTF.

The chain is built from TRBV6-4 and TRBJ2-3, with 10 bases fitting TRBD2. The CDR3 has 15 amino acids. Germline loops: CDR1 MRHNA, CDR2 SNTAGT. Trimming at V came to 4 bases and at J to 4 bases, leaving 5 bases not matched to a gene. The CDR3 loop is CASSVSSGGSDTQYF. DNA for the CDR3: TGTGCCAGCAGTGTTTCTAGCGGGGGCTCAGATACGCAGTATTTT.

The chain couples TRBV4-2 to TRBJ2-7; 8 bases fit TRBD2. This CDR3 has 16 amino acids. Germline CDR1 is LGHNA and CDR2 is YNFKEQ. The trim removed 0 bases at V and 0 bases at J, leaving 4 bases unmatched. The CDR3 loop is CASSQEFSGGSYEQYF. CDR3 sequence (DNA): TGTGCCAGCAGCCAAGAGTTCAGCGGGGGCTCCTACGAGCAGTACTTC.

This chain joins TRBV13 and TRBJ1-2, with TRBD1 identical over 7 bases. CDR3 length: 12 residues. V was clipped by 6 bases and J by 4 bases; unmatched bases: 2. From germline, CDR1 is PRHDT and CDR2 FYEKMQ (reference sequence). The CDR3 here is CASRGQTYGYTF. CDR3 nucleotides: TGTGCCAGCAGGGGACAGACCTATGGCTACACCTTC.

CDR3 loop: CASSRTSGRVHEQFF. The DNA of the CDR3 is TGTGCCAGTAGCCGGACTAGCGGGAGGGTCCATGAGCAGTTCTTC. The V call is TRBV19, the J call TRBJ2-1, with 15 bases that match TRBD2. Germline lookup yields CDR1 LNHDA and CDR2 SQIVND (reference sequence). The V segment lost 6 bases and the J segment 8 bases; nucleotides outside the gene matches: 5. The CDR3 runs 15 residues.